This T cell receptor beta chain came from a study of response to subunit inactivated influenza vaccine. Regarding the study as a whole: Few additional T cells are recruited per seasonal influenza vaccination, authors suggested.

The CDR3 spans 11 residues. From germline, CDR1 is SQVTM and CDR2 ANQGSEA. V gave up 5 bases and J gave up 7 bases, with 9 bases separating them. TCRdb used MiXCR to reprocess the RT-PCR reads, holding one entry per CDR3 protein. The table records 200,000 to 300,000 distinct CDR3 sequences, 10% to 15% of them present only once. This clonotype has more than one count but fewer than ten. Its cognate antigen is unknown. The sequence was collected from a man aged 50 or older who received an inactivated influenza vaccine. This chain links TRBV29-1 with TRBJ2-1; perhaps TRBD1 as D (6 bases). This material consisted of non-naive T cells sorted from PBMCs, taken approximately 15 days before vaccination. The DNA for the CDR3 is TGCAGCGTTTACAGGGCGAATGAGCAGTTCTTC. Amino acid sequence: CSVYRANEQFF.